The clone carrying this TCR beta chain was counted once. Enrolled during active infection, Seattle patients were then followed longitudinally. Trimming stripped 5 bases from V and 0 bases from J, with 16 bases between. Germline CDR1 and CDR2: KGHSH and LQKENI. The length of the CDR3 is 16 residues. The record originates from a study of blood T cell repertoires in COVID-19. For the study at large: Italy, Spain and the United States were the sources of the convalescent and acute COVID-19 samples. PBMCs, B-cell-depleted T cells, or T cells were the source of the cDNA or gDNA that made up the material.

In the original analysis: The assay estimated nucleated cells by amplifying reference gene primers. Assay used: immunoSEQ multiplex PCR; TCRdb lists only in-frame clones, some missing. D and trimming come from the DNA, and the V and J calls and clone size come from that table. The sample records a few hundred thousand clones, roughly nine tenths being singletons. The receptor's source is a woman aged 25 to 39 with COVID-19, enrolled during active disease. This chain joins TRBV18 and TRBJ1-1, with D perhaps matching TRBD1 (6 bases). Sample: peripheral blood. CDR3 nucleotide sequence: TGTGCCAGCTCAGATCGAACAGGGTCGATGAACACTGAAGCTTTCTTT. Residues: CASSDRTGSMNTEAFF.